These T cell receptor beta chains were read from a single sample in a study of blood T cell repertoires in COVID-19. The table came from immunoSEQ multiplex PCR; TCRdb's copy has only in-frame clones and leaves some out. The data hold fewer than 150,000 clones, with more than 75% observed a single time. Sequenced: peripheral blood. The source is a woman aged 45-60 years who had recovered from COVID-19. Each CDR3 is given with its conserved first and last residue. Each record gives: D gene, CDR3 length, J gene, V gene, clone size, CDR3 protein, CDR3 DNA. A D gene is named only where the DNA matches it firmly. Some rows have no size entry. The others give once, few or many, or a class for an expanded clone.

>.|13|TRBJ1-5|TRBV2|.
CASRRGSNQPQHF
TGTGCCAGTCGGAGGGGAAGCAATCAGCCCCAGCATTTT
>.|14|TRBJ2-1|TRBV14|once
CASSRHAGRNEQFF
TGTGCCAGCAGCCGTCACGCGGGGAGGAATGAGCAGTTCTTC
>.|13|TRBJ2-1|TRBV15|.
CATSRGPEVEQFF
TGTGCCACCAGCAGAGGGCCGGAGGTTGAGCAGTTCTTC
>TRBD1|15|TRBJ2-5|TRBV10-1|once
CASSESGRGQETQYF
TGCGCCAGCAGTGAGAGCGGCAGGGGGCAAGAGACCCAGTACTTC
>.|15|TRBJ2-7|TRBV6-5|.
CASSYAGGGSYEQYF
TGTGCCAGCAGTTACGCAGGGGGAGGCTCCTACGAGCAGTACTTC
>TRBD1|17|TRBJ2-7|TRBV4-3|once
CASSQVPGTGYNGEQYF
TGCGCCAGCAGCCAAGTCCCCGGGACAGGGTACAATGGCGAGCAGTACTTC
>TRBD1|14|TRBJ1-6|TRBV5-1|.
CASRTGTVSSPLHF
TGCGCCAGCAGAACCGGGACAGTATCCTCACCCCTCCACTTT
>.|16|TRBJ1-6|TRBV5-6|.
CASSYGRTVNNSPLHF
TGTGCCAGCAGCTATGGTAGGACAGTAAATAATTCACCCCTCCACTTT
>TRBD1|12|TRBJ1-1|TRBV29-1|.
CSVGQGGTEAFF
TGCAGCGTAGGACAGGGGGGCACTGAAGCTTTCTTT
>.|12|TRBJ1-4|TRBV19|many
CASSTRGEKLFF
TGTGCCAGTAGTACCAGGGGAGAAAAACTGTTTTTT
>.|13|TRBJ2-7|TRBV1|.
CTSSQCYSYEQYF
TGCACCAGCAGCCAATGTTATTCCTACGAGCAGTACTTC
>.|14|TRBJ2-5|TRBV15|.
CATSIRRDQETQYF
TGTGCCACCAGCATTCGGAGAGACCAAGAGACCCAGTACTTC
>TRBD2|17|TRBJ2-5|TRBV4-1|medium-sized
CASSQTGLAAFQETQYF
TGCGCCAGCAGCCAAACTGGCCTAGCGGCGTTCCAGGAGACCCAGTACTTC
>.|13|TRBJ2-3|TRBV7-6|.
CASSRSWTDTQYF
TGTGCCAGCAGCCGGTCCTGGACAGATACGCAGTATTTT
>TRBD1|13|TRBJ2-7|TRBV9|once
CASSARTGGEQYF
TGTGCCAGCAGCGCGAGGACAGGAGGCGAGCAGTACTTC
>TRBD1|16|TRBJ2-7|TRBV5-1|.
CASSSFPGTDSYEQYF
TGCGCCAGCAGCTCCTTCCCCGGGACAGACAGCTACGAGCAGTACTTC
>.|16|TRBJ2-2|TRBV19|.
CASSMGSGPLSGELFF
TGTGCCAGTAGTATGGGTTCAGGGCCCCTCAGCGGGGAGCTGTTTTTT
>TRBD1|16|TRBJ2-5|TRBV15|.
CATSREPHRGGETQYF
TGTGCCACCAGCAGAGAACCCCACAGGGGTGGAGAGACCCAGTACTTC
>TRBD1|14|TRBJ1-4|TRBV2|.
CASSGTATNEKLFF
TGTGCCAGCAGCGGGACAGCGACTAATGAAAAACTGTTTTTT
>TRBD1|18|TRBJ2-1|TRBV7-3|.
CASSPSTTRQGRNNEQFF
TGTGCCAGCAGCCCCTCAACTACCAGACAGGGCCGTAACAATGAGCAGTTCTTC
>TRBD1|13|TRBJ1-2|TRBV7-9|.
CASSVGQGYGYTF
TGTGCCAGCAGCGTAGGACAGGGATATGGCTACACCTTC
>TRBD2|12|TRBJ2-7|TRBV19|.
CASRASGSVLYF
TGTGCCAGTAGGGCTAGCGGGAGCGTTCTGTACTTC
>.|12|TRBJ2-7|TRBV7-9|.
CASSLQGYEQYF
TGTGCCAGCAGCTTACAGGGCTACGAGCAGTACTTC
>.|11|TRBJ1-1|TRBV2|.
CASRGAPEAFF
TGTGCCAGCAGAGGGGCCCCCGAAGCTTTCTTT
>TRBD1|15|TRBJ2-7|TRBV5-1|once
CASSSTGTGRQEQYF
TGCGCCAGCAGCAGTACTGGGACAGGGAGACAAGAGCAGTACTTC